This T cell receptor (beta chain) was recovered during a study of T cell changes during pregnancy in multiple sclerosis. The table came from immunoSEQ multiplex PCR; TCRdb's copy has only in-frame clones and leaves some out. The sample yields approximately 23,000 clones, roughly 89% seen once. The CDR3 is made up of 14 amino acids. The germline CDR1 and CDR2 sequences are KGHSH and LQKENI. V lost 3 bases and J 4 bases, leaving 11 bases between the germline ends. The sequence was obtained from a female donor in good health, enrolled as a control in a pregnancy study. The V and J genes are TRBV18 and TRBJ2-3, with TRBD2 as a possible D gene (5 bases). Sample: CD4+ T cells from peripheral blood mononuclear cells, taken in the third trimester of pregnancy. This CDR3 is CASSPSGGADTQYF. The DNA for the CDR3 is TGTGCCAGCTCACCGTCAGGAGGCGCAGATACGCAGTATTTT.